This passage covers 29 T cell receptor beta chains from one sample sequenced in a study of Graves' ophthalmopathy and Graves' hyperthyroidism. Researchers took RNA transcripts and amplified TCR beta CDR3 regions from them. Following a first-round RT-PCR that used HTBI primers, a second-round multiplex PCR was carried out. MiXCR was run by TCRdb on the multiplex PCR reads, yielding one entry per CDR3 protein. Among over a million distinct CDR3 sequences listed, about two fifths were seen once. Sequencing was performed on peripheral blood or thyroid tissue (not recorded which). The receptors stem from an adult man with Graves' hyperthyroidism.

The chain combines TRBV5-1 with TRBJ1-1; D is perhaps TRBD1 (5 bases). This CDR3 comprises 13 residues. The germline CDR1 and CDR2 sequences are SGHRS and YFSETQ. The ends were cut back, 0 bases at V and 8 bases at J, with 11 bases in the middle. CDR3 coding DNA: TGCGCCAGCAGCTTGGTTCCGACAGCCGAAGCTTTCTTT. This encodes CASSLVPTAEAFF.

CDR3 region: CASSLAQAGPVNTEAFF. Here the CDR3 DNA reads TGTGCCAGCAGCTTAGCCCAAGCCGGGCCGGTAAACACTGAAGCTTTCTTT. V is TRBV7-9 and J is TRBJ1-1; D ambiguous. The CDR3 is 17 amino acids. V gave up 0 bases and J gave up 2 bases, with 16 bases separating them. The germline CDR1 and CDR2 sequences are SEHNR and FQNEAQ (reference sequence).

The chain has TRBV29-1 and TRBJ2-5; 7 nucleotides agree with TRBD2. Per germline, CDR1 SQVTM and CDR2 ANQGSEA. V dropped 8 bases and J dropped 1; count of bases not matched to a gene: 7. The CDR3 runs 13 residues. This CDR3 is CSLVTSTQETQYF. CDR3 sequence (DNA): TGCAGCTTAGTGACTAGCACCCAAGAGACCCAGTACTTC.

This clonotype was observed many times. The CDR3 nucleotides read TGCGCCAGCAGCATCCAGGGGGTGCAGTACTTC. Translated, it gives CASSIQGVQYF. This sequence joins TRBV4-1 and TRBJ2-7, with 7 bases that match TRBD1. J gave up 9 bases and V 5 bases, and 4 bases lay outside the gene matches. Per germline, CDR1 MGHRA and CDR2 YSYEKL. The CDR3 loop spans 11 amino acids.

This clonotype was recorded many times. The gene calls are TRBV20-1 and TRBJ2-7; 10 bases fit TRBD2. CDR1 and CDR2 from the germline V gene are DFQATT and SNEGSKA (reference sequence). The length of the CDR3 is 13 residues. V dropped 8 bases and J dropped 5; count of bases not matched to a gene: 9. The CDR3 loop is CSLLGTSANEQYF. DNA for the CDR3: TGCAGTCTCCTGGGGACTAGCGCAAACGAGCAGTACTTC.

This clonotype appeared a single time. The genes are TRBV10-3 and TRBJ1-5; tentative D call: TRBD1 (6 bases). The CDR3 extends over 15 amino acids. Germline CDR1 reads ENHRY; CDR2 reads SYGVKD. Trimming took off 3 bases at V and 5 bases at J, with 14 bases between the two ends. The CDR3 loop reads CAISEFWGRDQPQHF. The CDR3 region has the DNA TGTGCCATCAGTGAATTTTGGGGGCGAGATCAGCCCCAGCATTTT.

This clonotype has ten or more counts. The chain uses TRBV9 and TRBJ1-6; weak D call: TRBD1 (5 bases). Germline values: CDR1 SGDLS, CDR2 YYNGEE. CDR3 length: 14 amino acids. With 3 bases removed from V and 6 bases from J, the gap between germline ends came to 10 bases. For the CDR3, the DNA is TGTGCCAGCAGCGCGGGGGACGGTAATTCACCCCTCCACTTT. It yields the protein CASSAGDGNSPLHF.

This clonotype showed up many times. The chain links TRBV7-8 to TRBJ2-5; no firm D call. The germline CDR1 and CDR2 sequences are SGHVS and FQNEAQ. The ends were cut back, 0 bases at V and 3 bases at J, with 11 bases in the middle. This CDR3 comprises 15 residues. DNA of the CDR3: TGTGCCAGCAGCTTAGCGCTTTTGGGAAAAGAGACCCAGTACTTC. Its translation is CASSLALLGKETQYF.

The table lists this clonotype with a few counts. V gene TRBV4-3 combines with J gene TRBJ2-5; 9 bases are shared with TRBD2. V trimming: 0 bases; J trimming: 1 base; junction bases outside the gene matches: 3. CDR3 length: 16 residues. Looked up from germline, CDR1 is LGHNA and CDR2 is YSLEER. This CDR3 reads CASSQELAGIQETQYF. The CDR3, as DNA: TGCGCCAGCAGCCAAGAGCTAGCGGGGATCCAAGAGACCCAGTACTTC.

The J gene is TRBJ1-2, the V gene TRBV28; D ambiguous. With 2 bases removed from V and 13 bases from J, the gap between germline ends came to 17 bases. The CDR3 totals 13 residues. From germline, CDR1 is MDHEN and CDR2 SYDVKM. The CDR3 DNA follows: TGTGCCAGCAGTTTAAGAATTGAGTTAGGTGCCACCTTC. It specifies CASSLRIELGATF.

As for this clonotype: A read error may account for a junction end that differs from germline. The rearrangement joins TRBV6-5 to TRBJ1-1; 8 bases line up with TRBD1. This CDR3 is 16 amino acids long. Germline V gene lookup returns CDR1 MNHEY and CDR2 SVGAGI. CDR3 sequence reads: CASSPGTGILNTEAFF. In nucleotides, the CDR3 is TGCGCCAGCAGTCCCGGGACAGGAATTTTGAACACTGAAGCTTTCTTT.

The rearrangement uses TRBV19 and TRBJ2-7; 10 bases map to TRBD2. Germline V gives CDR1 LNHDA, CDR2 SQIVND (reference sequence). CDR3 length equals 15 residues. The V segment lost 3 bases and the J segment 6 bases; nucleotides outside the gene matches: 8. CDR3: CASSMSSGRSGEQYF. DNA for the CDR3: TGTGCCAGTAGTATGAGTAGCGGGAGGAGTGGCGAGCAGTACTTC.

This chain joins TRBV2 and TRBJ2-3; the match to TRBD2 covers 7 bases. Per the germline V gene, CDR1 is SNHLY and CDR2 is FYNNEI. With V trimmed by 2 bases and J by 4 bases, 3 bases remained unmatched. The CDR3 has 14 amino acids. CDR3 sequence (DNA): TGTGCCAGCAGTGAATACGGGGGGTCAGATACGCAGTATTTT. This sequence encodes CASSEYGGSDTQYF.

The rearrangement uses TRBV24-1 and TRBJ1-1; D gene ambiguous. Germline assignment: CDR1 KGHDR and CDR2 SFDVKD. The CDR3 contains 13 residues. The V and J ends lost 11 bases and 1 base respectively, with 13 bases between them. The CDR3 DNA reads as TGTGCCAGCCGGGATGGGGAGAACACTGAAGCTTTCTTT. Amino acid sequence: CASRDGENTEAFF.

The rearrangement uses TRBV13 and TRBJ2-7; TRBD1 might be the D (5 bases). CDR1 and CDR2 (germline): PRHDT, FYEKMQ (reference sequence). The V end lost 5 bases, the J end lost 1 base, and 18 bases lay between the germline ends. The CDR3 sequence is 16 residues long. The CDR3 protein is CASSGRDSAVSYEQYF. The CDR3 DNA is TGTGCCAGCAGCGGTCGAGACAGCGCCGTTTCCTACGAGCAGTACTTC.

The rearrangement uses TRBV7-9 and TRBJ1-4, with D perhaps TRBD1 (5 bases). The CDR3 is made up of 14 amino acids. The germline V gene has CDR1 SEHNR and CDR2 FQNEAQ (reference sequence). Trimming removed 8 bases at V and 8 bases at J, with 18 bases between. This CDR3 reads CASRSRGKREKLFF. DNA of the CDR3: TGTGCCAGCCGATCTCGGGGGAAGCGGGAAAAACTGTTTTTT.

This clonotype was observed at least ten times. This chain uses TRBV9 with TRBJ1-1; possible D gene TRBD1, 6 bases. V dropped 0 bases and J dropped 7 bases, with 13 bases sitting between them. CDR3 size: 14 residues. Germline V gene lookup returns CDR1 SGDLS and CDR2 YYNGEE. The CDR3 loop is CASSVVTGGNEAFF. CDR3 sequence (DNA): TGTGCCAGCAGCGTAGTGACAGGCGGAAATGAAGCTTTCTTT.

As to this clonotype: One junction end disagrees with the germline gene, perhaps due to a read error. J is TRBJ2-5 and V is TRBV5-1; D gene uncertain. Germline CDR1 reads SGHRS; CDR2 reads YFSETQ. This CDR3 has 14 amino acids. The CDR3 reads CASSSVRYQETQYF. CDR3 nucleotides: TGTGCCAGCAGCTCGGTTAGGTACCAAGAGACCCAGTACTTC. The full variable domain, its missing parts supplied by reference TRBV5-1 and TRBJ2-5, is KAGVTQTPRYLIKTRGQQVTLSCSPISGHRSVSWYQQTPGQGLQFLFEYFSETQRNKGNFPGRFSGRQFSNSRSEMNVSTLELGDSALYLCASSSVRYQETQYFGPGTRLLVL.

In its sample, this clonotype was seen a few times. The chain links TRBV7-6 to TRBJ2-5, with a possible D match to TRBD1 (7 bases). CDR1 and CDR2 from the germline V gene are SGHVS and FNYEAQ. CDR3 length: 17 amino acids. V gave up 5 bases and J gave up 2 bases, with 21 bases separating them. CDR3 amino acids: CASSPARAGQFQETQYF. DNA for the CDR3: TGTGCCAGCAGCCCCGCCCGTGCGGGACAGTTTCAAGAGACCCAGTACTTC.

The rearrangement links TRBV15 to TRBJ1-5, with 11 nucleotides matching TRBD1. With V trimmed by 1 base and J by 8 bases, 10 bases remained unmatched. Germline CDR1 and CDR2: LNHNV and YYDKDF (reference sequence). There are 17 residues in the CDR3. The CDR3: CATSRVIGQGAREPQHF. The CDR3 DNA reads TGTGCCACCAGCAGAGTCATTGGACAGGGGGCAAGGGAGCCCCAGCATTTT.

This clonotype was found many times. The junction does not match germline at one end; this may be a read error. CDR3 residues: CASSLNTGAGGRDF. The CDR3 DNA reads TGCGCCAGCAGCTTGAATACGGGGGCAGGCGGCAGGGACTTC. This sequence joins TRBV5-1 and TRBJ2-7; D possibly uses TRBD1 or TRBD2 (6 bases each). The CDR3 covers 14 residues. Germline CDR1 and CDR2: SGHRS and YFSETQ.

This clonotype appeared many times. V usage is TRBV5-1 and J usage is TRBJ2-7; 7 bases are a match to TRBD2. CDR3 length: 14 residues. From germline, CDR1 is SGHRS and CDR2 YFSETQ. V gave up 7 bases and J gave up 4 bases; unmatched junction bases: 11. Written as DNA, the CDR3 is TGCGCCAGCTCAGGCCGGGACTACCCTTACGAGCAGTACTTC. It yields the protein CASSGRDYPYEQYF. Together with reference TRBV5-1 and TRBJ2-7, the CDR3 gives the full variable domain: KAGVTQTPRYLIKTRGQQVTLSCSPISGHRSVSWYQQTPGQGLQFLFEYFSETQRNKGNFPGRFSGRQFSNSRSEMNVSTLELGDSALYLCASSGRDYPYEQYFGPGTRLTVT.

The chain employs TRBV6-5 and TRBJ2-7; D possibly uses TRBD1 or TRBD2 (5 bases each). CDR1 and CDR2 (germline): MNHEY, SVGAGI. The CDR3 extends over 14 amino acids. V lost 8 bases and J 6 bases, leaving 20 bases between the germline ends. The DNA for the CDR3 is TGTGCCAGCGCCGAATCCGGGGCCGCGTCCGAGCAGTACTTC. Translation: CASAESGAASEQYF.

The rearrangement links TRBV6-5 to TRBJ1-5, with no clear D. V lost 2 bases and J lost 6, with 8 bases in between. This CDR3 contains 13 residues. Germline V gene data show CDR1 as MNHEY and CDR2 as SVGAGI. The CDR3 coding sequence is TGTGCCAGCAGTTACGGGTCGGGTCAGCCCCAGCATTTT. This encodes CASSYGSGQPQHF.

Regarding this clonotype: A junction end diverges from the germline sequence, so it may reflect a read error. The gene calls are TRBV10-2 and TRBJ2-7; no reliable D call. With the DNA end fitting TRBJ2-5 better, the J assignment may be wrong. Germline V gives CDR1 WSHSY, CDR2 SAAADI. The CDR3 runs 14 residues. The CDR3 is CASSYPALGETQYF. CDR3 DNA sequence: TGTGCCAGCAGTTACCCGGCTTTGGGGGAGACCCAGTACTTC.

The J gene is TRBJ2-3, the V gene TRBV19, with D perhaps assigned TRBD1 or TRBD2 (5 bases each). CDR1 is LNHDA and CDR2 is SQIVND in the germline V gene (reference sequence). The CDR3 loop spans 15 amino acids. V was pared by 7 bases and J by 4 bases, with 18 bases between. The CDR3: CASNRDLTESDTQYF. CDR3 DNA: TGTGCCAGTAACCGGGACCTGACTGAGTCAGATACGCAGTATTTT.

This clonotype was picked up many times. This sequence joins TRBV19 and TRBJ1-1; D possibly corresponds to TRBD1 (5 bases). The CDR3 has 14 amino acids. Germline V gene lookup returns CDR1 LNHDA and CDR2 SQIVND (reference sequence). Trimming left V 6 bases short and J 8 bases short, with 19 bases between. The CDR3 nucleotides read TGTGCCAGTAGCGATGCGGGGATTGGGGGGGAAGCTTTCTTT. This translates into CASSDAGIGGEAFF.

The rearrangement links TRBV15 to TRBJ1-6; D is uncertain. The CDR3 extends over 13 amino acids. The germline V gene encodes CDR1 LNHNV and CDR2 YYDKDF (reference sequence). V lost 1 base and J lost 11, with 9 bases in between. The CDR3 region is CATSRVGVAPLHF. CDR3 DNA sequence: TGTGCCACCAGCAGAGTTGGGGTGGCACCCCTCCACTTT.

CDR3 sequence: CASSLYIGTGGSRPQHF. The CDR3 DNA follows: TGTGCCAGCAGCTTATATATTGGGACAGGGGGTAGTCGGCCCCAGCATTTT. This chain uses TRBV25-1 with TRBJ1-5; 11 positions match TRBD1. This CDR3 region has 17 residues. Germline trimming cut 6 bases from V and 9 bases from J; bases unmatched to any gene: 16. The V gene's germline CDR1 is MGHDK and CDR2 SYGVNS.